The 13 T cell receptor beta chains below all came from one sample that was sequenced in a study of blood T cell repertoires in COVID-19. Sequencing was performed with immunoSEQ multiplex PCR; in TCRdb, only in-frame clones are kept and a portion is missing. The sample shows 490,000 or so clones, less than 90% of them seen only once. Sequencing was performed on PBMCs or T cells enriched from blood (not recorded which). These TCRs come from a woman aged 55-75 years who had recovered from COVID-19.

CDR3 loop: CASSQLIYRGPQETQYF. CDR3 coding DNA: TGCGCCAGCAGCCAATTGATTTACAGGGGTCCACAAGAGACCCAGTACTTC. The chain recombines TRBV4-1 with TRBJ2-5, with TRBD1 matching 7 bases. Germline CDR1 is MGHRA and CDR2 is YSYEKL. The CDR3 spans 17 residues. With V trimmed by 2 bases and J by 2 bases, 11 bases remained unmatched.

V gene TRBV9 combines with J gene TRBJ1-6; TRBD1 might be the D (6 bases). The length of the CDR3 is 14 residues. The V gene's germline CDR1 is SGDLS and CDR2 YYNGEE. V lost 0 bases and J lost 5, with 6 bases in between. Written as DNA, the CDR3 is TGTGCCAGCAGCGTAGCAGGGGATAATTCACCCCTCCACTTT. Translating it yields CASSVAGDNSPLHF.

The V call is TRBV6-5, the J call TRBJ1-5, with unresolved D. Germline CDR1 reads MNHEY; CDR2 reads SVGAGI. The CDR3 spans 13 residues. V dropped 0 bases and J dropped 7 bases, with 7 bases sitting between them. CDR3 DNA: TGTGCCAGCAGTTACTCTATGGAGCAGCCCCAGCATTTT. It encodes CASSYSMEQPQHF.

The chain carries TRBV21-1 and TRBJ2-7; TRBD2, the table's D call, lacks a check against the DNA. TRBV21-1 is termed a pseudogene. There are 11 residues in the CDR3. CDR3 region: CASSPSLEQYV. As DNA, the CDR3 is TGTGCCAGCAGCCCCTCCTTGGAGCAGTACGTC.

The V call is TRBV9, the J call TRBJ2-2; possibly TRBD1 for D (5 bases). This CDR3 spans 14 amino acids. V was pared by 0 bases and J by 4 bases, with 7 bases between. Germline CDR1 reads SGDLS; CDR2 reads YYNGEE. CDR3 sequence reads: CASSVGQITGELFF. The CDR3 nucleotides read TGTGCCAGCAGCGTAGGACAGATCACCGGGGAGCTGTTTTTT.

V and J are TRBV2 and TRBJ2-1; 9 bases line up with TRBD2. Germline-derived CDR1 and CDR2 are SNHLY and FYNNEI. With V trimmed by 5 bases and J by 4 bases, 6 bases remained unmatched. The CDR3 consists of 15 residues. Here the CDR3 reads CASSWPSGDYNEQFF. The CDR3 nucleotides are TGTGCCAGCAGTTGGCCTAGCGGGGATTACAATGAGCAGTTCTTC.

V is TRBV6-5 and J is TRBJ2-4, with D perhaps TRBD1 (7 bases). This CDR3 spans 15 amino acids. Trimming took off 6 bases at V and 3 bases at J, with 15 bases between the two ends. Germline V gives CDR1 MNHEY, CDR2 SVGAGI. The CDR3 protein is CASRARGEGKNIQYF. For the CDR3, the DNA is TGTGCCAGCAGAGCCAGGGGGGAAGGCAAAAACATTCAGTACTTC.

This clone was picked up one time. The genes are TRBV7-2 and TRBJ2-7; 8 nucleotides agree with TRBD1. This CDR3 region has 15 residues. The trim removed 2 bases at V and 7 bases at J, leaving 10 bases unmatched. Looked up from germline, CDR1 is SGHTA and CDR2 is FQGNSA. The CDR3 sequence is CASSLFGTGLGEQYF. CDR3 coding DNA: TGTGCCAGCAGCTTATTCGGGACAGGCCTTGGTGAGCAGTACTTC.

This chain links TRBV19 with TRBJ1-1, with a weak D call TRBD1 (6 bases). CDR1 and CDR2 from the germline V gene are LNHDA and SQIVND (reference sequence). This CDR3 contains 14 residues. Trimming cost V 3 bases and J 4 bases, with 12 bases left between them. For the CDR3, the DNA is TGTGCCAGTAGTATGGGGACAAGGGGCACTGAAGCTTTCTTT. This gives the protein CASSMGTRGTEAFF.

V gene TRBV5-6 combines with J gene TRBJ2-1, with 8 bases that match TRBD1. Germline loops: CDR1 SGHDT, CDR2 YYEEEE. V lost 3 bases, J lost 1 base, and 3 bases stayed unmatched. The CDR3 contains 15 residues. CDR3 protein: CASSSGTGSYNEQFF. The CDR3 region has the DNA TGTGCCAGCAGCTCAGGGACAGGTTCCTACAATGAGCAGTTCTTC.

V and J are TRBV11-2 and TRBJ2-3, with D possibly being TRBD1 (5 bases). Between the trimmed V and J ends, which lost 4 bases and 6 bases, there was a span of 14 bases. The germline gives CDR1 SGHAT, CDR2 FQNNGV. The CDR3 is 14 residues long. The DNA for the CDR3 is TGTGCCAGCAGCTCCCGCCAGGGCTGGGATACGCAGTATTTT. It is translated as CASSSRQGWDTQYF.

J is TRBJ1-3 and V is TRBV6-1; unclear D gene. The germline V gene has CDR1 MNHNS and CDR2 SASEGT. Deletions cut 2 bases from V and 3 bases from J, with 11 bases between. The CDR3 is 15 residues long. The CDR3 region is CASSESGHLGNTIYF. The CDR3, as DNA: TGTGCCAGCAGTGAAAGTGGGCATCTTGGAAACACCATATATTTT.

This rearrangement joins TRBV6-5 to TRBJ1-1, with 7 bases lining up with TRBD1. V lost 6 bases, J lost 2 bases, and 6 bases stayed unmatched. Germline CDR1 and CDR2: MNHEY and SVGAGI. The CDR3 length is 14 residues. The CDR3: CASREGQSNTEAFF. Here the CDR3 DNA reads TGTGCCAGCAGGGAGGGACAGTCCAACACTGAAGCTTTCTTT.